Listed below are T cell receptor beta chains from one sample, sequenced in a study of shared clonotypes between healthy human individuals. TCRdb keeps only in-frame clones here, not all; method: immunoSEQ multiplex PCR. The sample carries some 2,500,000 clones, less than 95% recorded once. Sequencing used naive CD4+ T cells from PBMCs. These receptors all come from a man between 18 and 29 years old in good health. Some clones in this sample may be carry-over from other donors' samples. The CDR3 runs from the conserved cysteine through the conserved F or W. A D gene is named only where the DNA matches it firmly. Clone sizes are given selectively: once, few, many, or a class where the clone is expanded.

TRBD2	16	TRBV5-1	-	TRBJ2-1	CASSQEAGVSYNEQFF	TGCGCCAGCAGCCAGGAGGCGGGGGTCTCCTACAATGAGCAGTTCTTC
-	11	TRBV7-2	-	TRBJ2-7	CASSYYEEQYF	TGTGCCAGCAGCTATTACGAGGAGCAGTACTTC
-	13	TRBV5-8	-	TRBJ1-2	CASSPWGTGGYTF	TGTGCCAGCAGCCCATGGGGTACCGGTGGCTACACCTTC
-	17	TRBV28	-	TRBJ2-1	CASRPPGGQTLLYEQFF	TGTGCCAGCAGGCCCCCGGGAGGACAGACTTTGTTGTATGAGCAGTTCTTC
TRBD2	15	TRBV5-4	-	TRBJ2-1	CASSLMASGNNEQFF	TGTGCCAGCAGCTTAATGGCTAGCGGTAACAATGAGCAGTTCTTC
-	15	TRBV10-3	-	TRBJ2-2	CASSPVSGETGELFF	TGTGCCTCTTCGCCTGTGAGCGGAGAGACCGGGGAGCTGTTTTTT
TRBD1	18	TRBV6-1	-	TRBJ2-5	CASSDTGTGGSRRGTQYF	TGTGCCAGCAGTGACACCGGGACAGGGGGTTCCAGGCGCGGGACCCAGTACTTC
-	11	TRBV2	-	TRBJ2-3	CAGRAADTQYF	TGTGCCGGTCGAGCGGCAGATACGCAGTATTTT
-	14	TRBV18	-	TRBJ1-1	CASSPVEGNTEAFF	TGTGCCAGCTCACCGGTCGAGGGGAACACTGAAGCTTTCTTT
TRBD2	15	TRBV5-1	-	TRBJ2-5	CASSSIAGAVETQYF	TGCGCCAGCAGCTCGATAGCGGGAGCGGTAGAGACCCAGTACTTC
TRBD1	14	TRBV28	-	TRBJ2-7	CASSSGQGTYEQYF	TGTGCCAGCAGTTCGGGACAGGGAACATACGAGCAGTACTTC
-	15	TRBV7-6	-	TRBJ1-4	CASSLARGPNEKLFF	TGTGCCAGCAGCTTAGCGCGGGGGCCTAATGAAAAACTGTTTTTT
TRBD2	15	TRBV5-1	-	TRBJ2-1	CASSLFSGSHNEQFF	TGCGCCAGCAGCTTGTTTAGCGGGAGTCACAATGAGCAGTTCTTC
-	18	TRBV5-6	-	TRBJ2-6	CASSARWGSNSGANVLTF	TGTGCCAGCAGCGCCAGGTGGGGGAGTAACTCTGGGGCCAACGTCCTGACTTTC
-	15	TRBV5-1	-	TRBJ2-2	CASSSTGTNTGELFF	TGCGCCAGCAGCTCAACCGGGACTAACACCGGGGAGCTGTTTTTT
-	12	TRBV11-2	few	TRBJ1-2	CASSLGSGDPTF	TGTGCCAGCAGCTTAGGGTCGGGGGATCCCACCTTC
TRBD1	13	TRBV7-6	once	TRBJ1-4	CASSPQDRAKLFF	TGTGCCAGCAGCCCCCAGGACAGGGCAAAACTGTTTTTT
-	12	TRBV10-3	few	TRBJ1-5	CATGVNNQPQHF	TGTGCCACCGGGGTGAATAATCAGCCCCAGCATTTT
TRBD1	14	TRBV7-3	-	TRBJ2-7	CASSLSGTGYEQYF	TGTGCCAGCAGCTTATCCGGGACAGGCTACGAGCAGTACTTC
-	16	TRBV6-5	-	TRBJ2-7	CASSYLRGAPPNEQYF	TGTGCCAGCAGTTACCTACGGGGGGCTCCCCCCAACGAGCAGTACTTC
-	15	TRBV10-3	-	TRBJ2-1	CAISEPQGSYNEQFF	TGTGCCATCAGTGAGCCCCAGGGTTCCTACAATGAGCAGTTCTTC
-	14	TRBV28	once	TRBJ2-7	CASSSAGRVGEQYF	TGTGCCAGCAGCTCGGCAGGCAGGGTAGGCGAGCAGTACTTC
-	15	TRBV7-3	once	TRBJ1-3	CASSFGPSPGNTIYF	TGTGCCAGCAGCTTTGGCCCGTCCCCTGGAAACACCATATATTTT
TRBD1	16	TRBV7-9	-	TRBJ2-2	CASSSDRAAVTGELFF	TGTGCCAGCAGCTCGGACAGGGCGGCAGTGACCGGGGAGCTGTTTTTT
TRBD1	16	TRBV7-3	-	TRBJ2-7	CASSLGGQGGSYEQYF	TGTGCCAGCAGCTTAGGCGGACAGGGGGGTAGCTACGAGCAGTACTTC
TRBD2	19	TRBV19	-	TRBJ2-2	CASSTIKLAGGSNTGELFF	TGTGCCAGTAGTACCATAAAACTAGCGGGAGGTTCTAACACCGGGGAGCTGTTTTTT
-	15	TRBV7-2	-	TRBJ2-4	CASSLLLTSGFIQYF	TGTGCCAGCAGCTTATTGTTGACTAGTGGGTTCATTCAGTACTTC
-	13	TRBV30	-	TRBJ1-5	CAWSSESNQPQHF	TGTGCCTGGAGCTCGGAAAGCAATCAGCCCCAGCATTTT
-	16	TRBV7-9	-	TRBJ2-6	CASRQTQIDGANVLTF	TGTGCCAGCCGACAGACGCAGATAGATGGGGCCAACGTCCTGACTTTC
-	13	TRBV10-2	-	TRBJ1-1	CASSESRGGEAFF	TGCGCCAGCAGTGAGTCCCGGGGGGGCGAAGCTTTCTTT
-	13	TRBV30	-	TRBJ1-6	CACDSGKGSPLHF	TGTGCCTGTGACTCAGGGAAGGGTTCACCCCTCCACTTT
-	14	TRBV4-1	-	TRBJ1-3	CASSQAGVGNTIYF	TGCGCCAGCAGCCAAGCGGGGGTCGGAAACACCATATATTTT
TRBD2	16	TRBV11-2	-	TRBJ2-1	CASSYFSGRAGDEQFF	TGTGCCAGCAGCTACTTTAGCGGGAGGGCCGGGGATGAGCAGTTCTTC
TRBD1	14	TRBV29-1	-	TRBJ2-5	CSVAGGQGESGQYF	TGCAGCGTAGCCGGGGGACAGGGCGAGAGCGGTCAGTACTTC
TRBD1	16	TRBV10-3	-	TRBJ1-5	CAITIMTGDSNQPQHF	TGTGCCATAACCATTATGACAGGGGATAGCAATCAGCCCCAGCATTTT
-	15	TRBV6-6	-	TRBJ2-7	CASSRATMGTYEQYF	TGTGCCAGCAGCCGGGCCACCATGGGGACCTACGAGCAGTACTTC
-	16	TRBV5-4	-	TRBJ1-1	CASSLEGGLRNTEAFF	TGTGCCAGCAGCTTGGAGGGCGGGTTAAGGAACACTGAAGCTTTCTTT
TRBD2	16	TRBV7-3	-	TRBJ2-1	CASSLKGGRFYNEQFF	TGTGCCAGCAGCTTAAAAGGCGGGAGGTTTTACAATGAGCAGTTCTTC
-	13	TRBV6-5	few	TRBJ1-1	CASRLDGISEAFF	TGTGCCAGCAGACTCGATGGGATTAGTGAAGCTTTCTTT
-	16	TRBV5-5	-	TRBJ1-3	CASSGGTTDSGNTIYF	TGTGCCAGCAGCGGCGGGACAACCGACTCTGGAAACACCATATATTTT
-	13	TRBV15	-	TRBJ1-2	CATSVQASYGYTF	TGTGCCACCAGCGTTCAGGCCTCTTATGGCTACACCTTC
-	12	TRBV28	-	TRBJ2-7	CASSLITDEQYF	TGTGCCAGCAGTTTAATAACGGACGAGCAGTACTTC
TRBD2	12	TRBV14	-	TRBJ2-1	CASSRSGVEQFF	TGTGCCAGCAGCCGGAGCGGGGTTGAGCAGTTCTTC
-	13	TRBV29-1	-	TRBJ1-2	CSVDEAVGYGYTF	TGCAGCGTTGATGAGGCTGTCGGCTATGGCTACACCTTC
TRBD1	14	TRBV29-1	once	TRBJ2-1	CSFYGDRGDNEQFF	TGCAGCTTCTATGGGGACAGGGGGGACAATGAGCAGTTCTTC
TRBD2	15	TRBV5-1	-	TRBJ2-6	CASSSGGIGANVLTF	TGCGCCAGCAGCTCCGGGGGGATTGGGGCCAACGTCCTGACTTTC
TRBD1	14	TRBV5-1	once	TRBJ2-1	CASPSAGQGHEQFF	TGCGCGTCTCCCTCGGCGGGACAGGGCCACGAGCAGTTCTTC
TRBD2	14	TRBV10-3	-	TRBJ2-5	CASGLARNQETQYF	TGTGCCAGCGGACTAGCGAGGAACCAAGAGACCCAGTACTTC
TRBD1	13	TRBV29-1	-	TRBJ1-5	CSVGTGDNQPQHF	TGCAGCGTTGGGACAGGTGACAATCAGCCCCAGCATTTT
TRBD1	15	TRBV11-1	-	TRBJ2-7	CASSVLWGQNYEQYF	TGTGCCAGCAGCGTACTTTGGGGACAGAACTACGAGCAGTACTTC
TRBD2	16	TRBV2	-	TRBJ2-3	CASTGLAGGPSDTQYF	TGTGCCAGCACGGGACTAGCGGGAGGGCCCTCAGATACGCAGTATTTT
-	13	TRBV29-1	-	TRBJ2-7	CSVTSTAGYEQYF	TGCAGCGTTACCTCGACGGCTGGCTACGAGCAGTACTTC
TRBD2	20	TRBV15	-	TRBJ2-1	CATSREVRASGARIGNEQFF	TGTGCCACCAGCAGAGAGGTTCGGGCTAGCGGAGCCCGTATTGGCAATGAGCAGTTCTTC